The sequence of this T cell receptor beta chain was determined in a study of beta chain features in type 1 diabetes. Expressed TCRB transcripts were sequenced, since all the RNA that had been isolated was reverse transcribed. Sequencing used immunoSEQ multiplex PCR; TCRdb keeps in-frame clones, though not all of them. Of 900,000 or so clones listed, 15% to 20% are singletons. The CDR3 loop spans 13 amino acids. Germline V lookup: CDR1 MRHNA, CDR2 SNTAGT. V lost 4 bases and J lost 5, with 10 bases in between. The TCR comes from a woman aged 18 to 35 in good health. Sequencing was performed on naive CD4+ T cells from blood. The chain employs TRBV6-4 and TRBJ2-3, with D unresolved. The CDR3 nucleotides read TGTGCCAGCAGTGTACAGAAAGGAGATACGCAGTATTTT. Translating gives CASSVQKGDTQYF.